This T cell receptor beta chain was recorded in a study of radiation and T cells in renal cell carcinoma. Findings and caveats of the study: From baseline, blood top tumor clonotypes peaked at 2 weeks post-radiation. Without pretreatment biopsies, baseline tumor clonotype presence was undetermined.

The repertoire was sequenced with immunoSEQ multiplex PCR; TCRdb's copy has only in-frame clones and lacks some. The sample holds roughly 130,000 clones, about 88% seen once. Time point reported: blood 2 weeks post-SBRT. Indicated treatment: 15 Gy SBRT to primary tumor, nephrectomy 4 weeks later. In the case of this clone: Antigen unknown.

The CDR3 has 13 residues. Trimming cost V 5 bases and J 9 bases, with 14 bases left between them. Germline CDR1 and CDR2: SGHTA and FQGNSA. The gene calls are TRBV7-2 and TRBJ2-1, with D uncertain. The sample in question was blood, obtained from a patient whose treatment included radiotherapy and nephrectomy. The TCR sequence derives from a woman aged 70-85 years with renal cell carcinoma. Here the CDR3 reads CASSPGLRSEQFF. The CDR3 coding sequence is TGTGCCAGCAGCCCGGGTTTAAGGAGTGAGCAGTTCTTC.